A selection of T cell receptor beta chains follows, all from one sample in a study of T cell clonotyping in hematopoietic cell transplantation. Using immunoSEQ multiplex PCR, the repertoire was profiled, and TCRdb retains in-frame clones only, with some absent. This sample has 13,000 or so clones, with 80% to 95% found just once. Sample: peripheral blood mononuclear cells. These receptor sequences come from a man aged 25-40 years in good health. Some clones in this sample may be carry-over from other donors' samples. The CDR3 runs from the conserved cysteine through the conserved F or W. The D gene is left open where the match is weak. A row's size may be missing; if present it is once, few, many or a size class.

abundance,v_gene,j_gene,d_gene,CDR3nt,CDR3aa
.,TRBV20-1,TRBJ2-1,.,TGCAGTTTCGAGGGGACCGAGCAGTTCTTC,CSFEGTEQFF
.,TRBV6-1,TRBJ2-2,TRBD2,TGTGCCAGCAGTGCCTCGGGACTAGCGGGAGTAAGGGCCGGGGAGCTGTTTTTT,CASSASGLAGVRAGELFF
.,TRBV6-5,TRBJ2-1,TRBD1,TGTGCCAGCAGCCCGGGACAGGGGGCGCTCAGGGAGCAGTTCTTC,CASSPGQGALREQFF
.,TRBV4-2,TRBJ1-1,TRBD1,TGTGCCAGCAGCCAAGGGACAGGGGGCCTTACTGAAGCTTTCTTT,CASSQGTGGLTEAFF
.,TRBV2,TRBJ2-7,.,TGTGCCAGCAGTGAACACTGGGGCGAGCAGTACTTC,CASSEHWGEQYF
.,TRBV7-6,TRBJ2-3,TRBD1,TGTGCCAGCAGTACAACAGGGGGCTCTTCGCAGTATTTT,CASSTTGGSSQYF
.,TRBV11-2,TRBJ2-7,.,TGTGCCAGCAGCTTAGTTCGAGGAAGCGCGTACGAGCAGTACTTC,CASSLVRGSAYEQYF
.,TRBV5-4,TRBJ2-6,.,TGTGCCAGCAGCTTGAGCGCCACTGGGGCCAACGTCCTGACTTTC,CASSLSATGANVLTF
.,TRBV6-5,TRBJ2-7,.,TGTGCCAGCAGCCGGGTCGCCTCCTACGAGCAGTACTTC,CASSRVASYEQYF
.,TRBV7-2,TRBJ2-7,.,TGTGCCACCTCTCCGCAGGGGGGGCAGTACTTC,CATSPQGGQYF
.,TRBV5-4,TRBJ2-7,TRBD2,TGTGCCAGCAGCCGGGGGGGAGGGGATTCCTACGAGCAGTACTTC,CASSRGGGDSYEQYF
.,TRBV10-3,TRBJ1-4,.,TGTGCCATCAAGGAAAATGCTAATGAAAAACTGTTTTTT,CAIKENANEKLFF
.,TRBV5-4,TRBJ2-3,.,TGTGCCAGCAGCTTGAGAGGGACATCAGATACGCAGTATTTT,CASSLRGTSDTQYF
.,TRBV25-1,TRBJ2-7,.,TGTGCCAGCAGGGGGGTGGCGGAAGGGGAGCAGTACTTC,CASRGVAEGEQYF
once,TRBV11-1,TRBJ2-7,TRBD1,TGTGCCAGCAGCTTAGCCGGAGGGGGACAGGCCTCCTTC,CASSLAGGGQASF
.,TRBV7-3,TRBJ2-7,.,TGTGCCAGCAGCTTAACCCAGGGCCCCTACGAGCAGTACTTC,CASSLTQGPYEQYF
.,TRBV6-5,TRBJ2-5,.,TGTGCCAGCAGTTACTTTGGGGGCCAAGAGACCCAGTACTTC,CASSYFGGQETQYF
.,TRBV6-6,TRBJ2-3,.,TGTGCCAGCAGGGCTAGCACAGATACGCAGTATTTT,CASRASTDTQYF